This TCR beta chain was recorded in a study of blood T cell repertoires in COVID-19. Data came from immunoSEQ multiplex PCR; TCRdb stores just in-frame clones and leaves some out. The sample contains about 320,000 clones, about 91% of which appear only once. Germline CDR1 reads SGHNT; CDR2 reads YENEEA. The ends lost 5 bases at V and 2 bases at J; junction bases unmatched: 1. CDR3 length: 13 residues. This clonotype originated in a woman aged 30 to 39 with COVID-19, enrolled during active disease. The chain couples TRBV11-3 to TRBJ2-7, with 9 bases lining up with TRBD1. The sample comprised peripheral blood. The CDR3 loop is CASSDRGAYEQYF. CDR3 nucleotides: TGTGCCAGCAGCGACAGGGGGGCCTACGAGCAGTACTTC.